This TCR beta chain comes out of a study of T-cell memory formation after mild COVID-19. Across the whole study: There were largely donor-specific TCR clusters. Study conclusions and caveats: CD4+ bias marked clones expanding day 15 to 37, unlike balanced contracting clones. Contracting clones localized mainly to CM and EM when CD4+ and mainly to EMRA when CD8+.

This CDR3 has 15 amino acids. Germline V gene sequence: CDR1 LNHNV, CDR2 YYDKDF (reference sequence). Trimming removed 2 bases at V and 4 bases at J, with 14 bases between. The 5'RACE method, run with constant-segment primers, produced TCR alpha and TCR beta cDNA libraries (carrying sample barcodes and UMIs). TCRdb redid the calling of the 5' RACE reads with MiXCR, one entry per CDR3 protein. The sample holds more than 450,000 distinct CDR3 sequences, around 17% seen once. This clonotype was seen more than once but under ten times. Antigen: not known. The TCR was taken from an adult woman who had mild COVID-19 (a few samples of this study predate the infection). Cell type and time point are not known. The chain has TRBV15 and TRBJ1-1; a weak D match, TRBD1 (5 bases). The sample comprised PBMCs or a T cell subset sorted from them (not recorded which). The CDR3, as DNA: TGTGCCACCAGCAGATTGGGCAGGGAAGGCACTGAAGCTTTCTTT. Translated: CATSRLGREGTEAFF.